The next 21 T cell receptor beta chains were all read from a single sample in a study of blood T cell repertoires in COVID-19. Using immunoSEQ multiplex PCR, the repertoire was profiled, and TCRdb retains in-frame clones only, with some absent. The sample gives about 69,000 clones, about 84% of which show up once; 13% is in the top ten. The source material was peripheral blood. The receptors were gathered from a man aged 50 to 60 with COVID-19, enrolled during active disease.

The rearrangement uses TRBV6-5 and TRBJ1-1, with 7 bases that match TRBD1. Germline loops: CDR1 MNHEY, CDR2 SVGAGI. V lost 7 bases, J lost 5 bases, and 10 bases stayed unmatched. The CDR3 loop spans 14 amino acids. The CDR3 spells CASNRGGSVTEAFF. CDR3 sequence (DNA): TGTGCCAGCAACAGGGGAGGTAGTGTGACTGAAGCTTTCTTT.

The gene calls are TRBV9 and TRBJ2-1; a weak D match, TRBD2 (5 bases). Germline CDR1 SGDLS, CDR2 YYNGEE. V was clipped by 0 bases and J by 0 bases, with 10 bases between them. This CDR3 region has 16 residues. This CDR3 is CASSVVGRSSYNEQFF. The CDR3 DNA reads TGTGCCAGCAGCGTAGTGGGGAGAAGCTCCTACAATGAGCAGTTCTTC.

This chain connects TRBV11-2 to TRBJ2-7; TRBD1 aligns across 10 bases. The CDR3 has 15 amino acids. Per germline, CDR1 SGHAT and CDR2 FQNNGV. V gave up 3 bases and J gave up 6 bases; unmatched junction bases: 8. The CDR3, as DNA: TGTGCCAGCAGCTTGGGACAGGGGACGCTTCTCGAGCAGTACTTC. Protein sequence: CASSLGQGTLLEQYF.

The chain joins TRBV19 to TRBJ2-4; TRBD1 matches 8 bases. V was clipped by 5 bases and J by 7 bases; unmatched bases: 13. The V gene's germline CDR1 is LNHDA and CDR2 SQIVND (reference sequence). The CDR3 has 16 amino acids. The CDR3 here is CASSPGDRRDSNIQYF. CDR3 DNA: TGTGCCAGTAGTCCGGGGGACAGGCGAGATAGTAACATTCAGTACTTC.

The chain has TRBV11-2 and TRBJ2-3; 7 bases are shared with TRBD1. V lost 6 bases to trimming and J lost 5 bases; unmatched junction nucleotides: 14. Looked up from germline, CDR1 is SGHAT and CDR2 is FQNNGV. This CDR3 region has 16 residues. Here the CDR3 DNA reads TGTGCCAGCAGTCAGCCCCGGGACAGAGTTGAAGATACGCAGTATTTT. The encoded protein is CASSQPRDRVEDTQYF.

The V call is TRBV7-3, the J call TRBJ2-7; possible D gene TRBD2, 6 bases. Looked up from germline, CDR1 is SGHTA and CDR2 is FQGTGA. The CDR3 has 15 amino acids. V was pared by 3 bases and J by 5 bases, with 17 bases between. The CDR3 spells CASSLTHGGLDEQYF. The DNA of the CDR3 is TGTGCCAGCAGCTTGACACATGGGGGGTTGGACGAGCAGTACTTC. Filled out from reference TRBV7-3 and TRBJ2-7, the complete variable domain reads GAGVSQTPSNKVTEKGKYVELRCDPISGHTALYWYRQSLGQGPEFLIYFQGTGAADDSGLPNDRFFAVRPEGSVSTLKIQRTERGDSAVYLCASSLTHGGLDEQYFGPGTRLTVT.

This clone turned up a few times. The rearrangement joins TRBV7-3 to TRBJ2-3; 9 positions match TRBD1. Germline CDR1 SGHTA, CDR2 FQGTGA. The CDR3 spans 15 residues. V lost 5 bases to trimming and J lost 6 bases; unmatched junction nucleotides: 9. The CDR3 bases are TGTGCCAGCAGCGCAGGGACAGGGAGGGGGGATACGCAGTATTTT. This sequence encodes CASSAGTGRGDTQYF. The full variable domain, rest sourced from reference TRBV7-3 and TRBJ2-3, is GAGVSQTPSNKVTEKGKYVELRCDPISGHTALYWYRQSLGQGPEFLIYFQGTGAADDSGLPNDRFFAVRPEGSVSTLKIQRTERGDSAVYLCASSAGTGRGDTQYFGPGTRLTVL.

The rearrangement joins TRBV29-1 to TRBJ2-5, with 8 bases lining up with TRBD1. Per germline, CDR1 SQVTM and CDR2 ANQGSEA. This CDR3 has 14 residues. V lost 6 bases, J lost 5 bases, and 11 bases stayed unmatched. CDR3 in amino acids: CSVGLDRVIETQYF. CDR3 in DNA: TGCAGCGTGGGCCTGGACAGGGTTATTGAGACCCAGTACTTC.

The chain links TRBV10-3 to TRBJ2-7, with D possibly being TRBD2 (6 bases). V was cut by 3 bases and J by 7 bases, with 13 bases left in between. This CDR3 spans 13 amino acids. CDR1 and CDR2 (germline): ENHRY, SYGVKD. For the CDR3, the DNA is TGTGCCATCAGTGAAGGAGATCGGGGGGAGCAGTACTTC. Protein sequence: CAISEGDRGEQYF.

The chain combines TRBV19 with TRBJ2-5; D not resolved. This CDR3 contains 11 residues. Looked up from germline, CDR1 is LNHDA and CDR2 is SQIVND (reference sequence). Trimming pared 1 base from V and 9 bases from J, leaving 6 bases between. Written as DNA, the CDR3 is TGTGCCAGTAGTATAGGTGTAGCCCAGTACTTC. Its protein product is CASSIGVAQYF.

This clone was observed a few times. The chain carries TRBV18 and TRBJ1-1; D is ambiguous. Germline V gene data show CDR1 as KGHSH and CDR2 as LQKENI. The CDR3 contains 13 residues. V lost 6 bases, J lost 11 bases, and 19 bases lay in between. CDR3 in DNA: TGTGCCAGCTCCCGCGGGGAGGGTACGTTGGCTTTCTTT. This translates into CASSRGEGTLAFF. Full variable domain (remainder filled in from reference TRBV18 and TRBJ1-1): NAGVMQNPRHLVRRRGQEARLRCSPMKGHSHVYWYRQLPEEGLKFMVYLQKENIIDESGMPKERFSAEFPKEGPSILRIQQVVRGDSAAYFCASSRGEGTLAFFGQGTRLTVV.

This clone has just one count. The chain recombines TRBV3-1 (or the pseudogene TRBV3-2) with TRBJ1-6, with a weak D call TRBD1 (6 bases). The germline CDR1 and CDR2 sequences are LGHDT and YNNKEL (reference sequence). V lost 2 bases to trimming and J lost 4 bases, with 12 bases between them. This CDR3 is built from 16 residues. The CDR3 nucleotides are TGTGCCAGCAGCCAATCCGGGACACCTTATAATTCACCCCTCCACTTT. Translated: CASSQSGTPYNSPLHF.

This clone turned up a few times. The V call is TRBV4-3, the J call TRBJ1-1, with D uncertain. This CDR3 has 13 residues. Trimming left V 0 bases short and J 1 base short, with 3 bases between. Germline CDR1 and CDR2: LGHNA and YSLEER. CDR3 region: CASSQERNTEAFF. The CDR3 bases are TGCGCCAGCAGCCAAGAGCGGAACACTGAAGCTTTCTTT.

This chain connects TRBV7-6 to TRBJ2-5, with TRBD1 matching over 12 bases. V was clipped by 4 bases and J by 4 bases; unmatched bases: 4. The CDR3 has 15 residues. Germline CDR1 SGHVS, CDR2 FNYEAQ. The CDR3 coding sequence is TGTGCCAGCAGCTGGGGGACAGGGGGCTCAGAGACCCAGTACTTC. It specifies CASSWGTGGSETQYF.

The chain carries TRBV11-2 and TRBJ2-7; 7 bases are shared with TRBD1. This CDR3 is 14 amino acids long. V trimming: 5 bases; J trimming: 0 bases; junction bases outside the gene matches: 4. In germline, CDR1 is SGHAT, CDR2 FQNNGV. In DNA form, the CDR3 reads TGTGCCAGCAGCAAGGGACAGAACTCCTACGAGCAGTACTTC. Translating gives CASSKGQNSYEQYF.

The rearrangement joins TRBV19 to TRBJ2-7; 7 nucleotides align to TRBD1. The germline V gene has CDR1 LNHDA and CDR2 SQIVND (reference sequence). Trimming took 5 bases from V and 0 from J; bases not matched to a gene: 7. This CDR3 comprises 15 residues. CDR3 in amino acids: CASSVVTGSSYEQYF. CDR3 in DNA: TGTGCCAGTAGTGTCGTGACAGGGAGCTCCTACGAGCAGTACTTC.

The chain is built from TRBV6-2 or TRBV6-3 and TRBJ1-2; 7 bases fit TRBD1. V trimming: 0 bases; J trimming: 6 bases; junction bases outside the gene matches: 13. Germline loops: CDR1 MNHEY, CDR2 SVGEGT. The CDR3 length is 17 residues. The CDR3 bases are TGTGCCAGCAGTTACTCGAAGTCGGACAGGAGGTCTGATGGCTACACCTTC. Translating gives CASSYSKSDRRSDGYTF.

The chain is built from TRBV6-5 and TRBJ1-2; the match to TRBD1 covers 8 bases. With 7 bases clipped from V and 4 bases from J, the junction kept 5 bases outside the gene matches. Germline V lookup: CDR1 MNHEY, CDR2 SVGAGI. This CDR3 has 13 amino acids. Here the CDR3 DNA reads TGTGCCAGCAAGAGGACAGGGATCTATGGCTACACCTTC. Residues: CASKRTGIYGYTF.

CDR3 loop: CASSSTGQGAGAEAFF. Written as DNA, the CDR3 is TGTGCCAGCAGCTCTACAGGACAGGGGGCAGGGGCTGAAGCTTTCTTT. This chain uses TRBV7-2 with TRBJ1-1; 11 bases align to TRBD1. Germline CDR1 reads SGHTA; CDR2 reads FQGNSA. V dropped 4 bases and J dropped 6; count of bases not matched to a gene: 10. CDR3 length equals 16 residues.

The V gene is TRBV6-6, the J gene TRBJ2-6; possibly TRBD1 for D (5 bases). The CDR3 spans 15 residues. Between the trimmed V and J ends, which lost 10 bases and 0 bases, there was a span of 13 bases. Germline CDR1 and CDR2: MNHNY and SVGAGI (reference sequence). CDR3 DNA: TGTGCCACAACTAAGGGGCGCTCTGGGGCCAACGTCCTGACTTTC. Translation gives CATTKGRSGANVLTF.

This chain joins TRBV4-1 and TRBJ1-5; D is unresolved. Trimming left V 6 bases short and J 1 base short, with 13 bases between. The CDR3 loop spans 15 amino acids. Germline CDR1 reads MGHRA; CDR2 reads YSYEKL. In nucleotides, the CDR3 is TGCGCCAGCAGACGAAGCAATTGGAGCAATCAGCCCCAGCATTTT. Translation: CASRRSNWSNQPQHF.